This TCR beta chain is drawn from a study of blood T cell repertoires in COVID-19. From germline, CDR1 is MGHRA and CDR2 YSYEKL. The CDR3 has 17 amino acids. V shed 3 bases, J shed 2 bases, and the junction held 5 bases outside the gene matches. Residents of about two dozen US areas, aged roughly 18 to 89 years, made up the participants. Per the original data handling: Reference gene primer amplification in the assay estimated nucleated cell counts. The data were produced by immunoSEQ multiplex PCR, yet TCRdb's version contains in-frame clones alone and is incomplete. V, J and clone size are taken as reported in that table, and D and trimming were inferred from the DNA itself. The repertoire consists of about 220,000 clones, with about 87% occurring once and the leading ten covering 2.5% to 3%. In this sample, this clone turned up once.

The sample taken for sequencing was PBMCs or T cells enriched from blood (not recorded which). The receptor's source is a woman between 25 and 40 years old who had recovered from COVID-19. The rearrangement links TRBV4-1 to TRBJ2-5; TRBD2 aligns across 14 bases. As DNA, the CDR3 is TGCGCCAGCAGCCATCCCGGACTAGCGGGGGGTCAAGAGACCCAGTACTTC. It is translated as CASSHPGLAGGQETQYF.